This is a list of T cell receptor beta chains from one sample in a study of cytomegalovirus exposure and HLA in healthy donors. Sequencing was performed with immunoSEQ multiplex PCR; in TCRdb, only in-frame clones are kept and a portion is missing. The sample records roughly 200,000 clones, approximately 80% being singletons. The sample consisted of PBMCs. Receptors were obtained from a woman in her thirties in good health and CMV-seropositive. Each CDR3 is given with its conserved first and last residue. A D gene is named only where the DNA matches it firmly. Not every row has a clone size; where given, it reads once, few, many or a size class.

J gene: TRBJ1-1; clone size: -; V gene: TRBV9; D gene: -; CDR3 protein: CASSVDERNTEAFF; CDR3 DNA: TGTGCCAGCAGCGTAGATGAGAGGAACACTGAAGCTTTCTTT
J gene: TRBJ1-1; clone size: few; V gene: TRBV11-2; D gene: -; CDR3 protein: CASSQAFGTEAFF; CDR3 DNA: TGTGCCAGCAGCCAGGCATTCGGCACTGAAGCTTTCTTT
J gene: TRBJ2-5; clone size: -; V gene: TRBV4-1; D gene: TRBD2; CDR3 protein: CASSQVPGGKETQYF; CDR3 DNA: TGCGCCAGCAGCCAAGTACCGGGAGGGAAGGAGACCCAGTACTTC
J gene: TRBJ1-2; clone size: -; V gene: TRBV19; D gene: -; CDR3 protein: CASSIGNGGGYGHTF; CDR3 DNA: TGTGCCAGTAGTATTGGGAACGGGGGAGGCTATGGCCACACCTTC
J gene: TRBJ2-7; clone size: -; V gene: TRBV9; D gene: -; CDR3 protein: CASSVSAVPRVGEQYF; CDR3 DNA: TGTGCCAGCAGCGTATCGGCTGTCCCTAGAGTTGGGGAGCAGTACTTC
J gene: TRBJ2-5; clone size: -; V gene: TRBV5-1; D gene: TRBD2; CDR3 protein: CASSLGTSGRGETQYF; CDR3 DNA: TGCGCCAGCAGCTTGGGGACTAGCGGGAGGGGAGAGACCCAGTACTTC
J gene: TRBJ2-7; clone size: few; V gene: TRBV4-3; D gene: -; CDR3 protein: CASSQDLSPRYEQYF; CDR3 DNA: TGCGCCAGCAGCCAAGATCTTTCCCCTCGCTACGAGCAGTACTTC
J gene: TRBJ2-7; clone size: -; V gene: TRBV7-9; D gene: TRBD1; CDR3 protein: CASSRGQPLSYEQYF; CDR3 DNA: TGTGCCAGCAGCCGGGGACAGCCGCTCTCCTACGAGCAGTACTTC
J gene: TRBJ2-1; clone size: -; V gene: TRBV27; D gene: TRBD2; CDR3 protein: CASSLSLAGRNEQFF; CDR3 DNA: TGTGCCAGCAGTTTATCCCTAGCGGGAAGAAATGAGCAGTTCTTC
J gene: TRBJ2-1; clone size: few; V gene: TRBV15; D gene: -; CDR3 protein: CATSREGPSSYNEQFF; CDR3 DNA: TGTGCCACCAGCAGAGAAGGCCCTAGCTCCTACAATGAGCAGTTCTTC
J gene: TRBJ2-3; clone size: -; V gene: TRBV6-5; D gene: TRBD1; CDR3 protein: CASSYLGQTSTDTQYF; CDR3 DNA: TGTGCCAGCAGTTACTTGGGACAGACTTCCACAGATACGCAGTATTTT
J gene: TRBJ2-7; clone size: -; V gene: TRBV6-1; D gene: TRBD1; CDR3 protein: CASRGQGGPYEQYF; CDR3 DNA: TGTGCCAGCAGGGGACAGGGGGGACCCTACGAGCAGTACTTC
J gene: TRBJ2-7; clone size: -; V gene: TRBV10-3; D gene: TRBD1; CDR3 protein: CAISVGQGMIHEQYF; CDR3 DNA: TGTGCCATCAGTGTAGGACAGGGAATGATCCACGAGCAGTACTTC
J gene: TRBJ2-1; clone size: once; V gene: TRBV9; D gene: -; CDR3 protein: CASSPRGITYNEQFF; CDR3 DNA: TGTGCTAGCAGCCCTCGAGGAATTACCTACAATGAGCAGTTCTTC
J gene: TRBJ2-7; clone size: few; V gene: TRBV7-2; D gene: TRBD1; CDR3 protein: CASSGQGASPTDF; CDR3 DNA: TGTGCCAGCAGCGGACAGGGGGCTTCGCCAACCGATTTC
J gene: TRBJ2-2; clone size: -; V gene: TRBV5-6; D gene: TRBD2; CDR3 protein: CASSLGGGGTGELFF; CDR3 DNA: TGTGCCAGCAGCTTGGGTGGGGGGGGCACCGGGGAGCTGTTTTTT
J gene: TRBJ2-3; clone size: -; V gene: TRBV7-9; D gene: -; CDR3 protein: CASSLNTGTQYF; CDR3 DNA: TGTGCCAGCAGCTTAAATACGGGTACGCAGTATTTT
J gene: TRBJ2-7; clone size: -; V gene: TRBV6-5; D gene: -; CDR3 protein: CASSARGASPYEQYF; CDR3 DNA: TGTGCCAGCAGTGCCAGGGGGGCTTCACCCTACGAGCAGTACTTC
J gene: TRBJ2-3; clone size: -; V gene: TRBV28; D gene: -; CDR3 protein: CASSLSQPSTDTQYF; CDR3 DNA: TGTGCCAGCAGTTTATCACAGCCTAGCACAGATACGCAGTATTTT
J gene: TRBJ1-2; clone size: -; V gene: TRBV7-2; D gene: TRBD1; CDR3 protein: CASSSGQPYGYTF; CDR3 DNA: TGTGCCAGCAGCTCGGGACAGCCGTATGGCTACACCTTC
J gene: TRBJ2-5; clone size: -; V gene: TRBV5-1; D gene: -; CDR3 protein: CASSLELPWEETQYF; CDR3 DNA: TGCGCCAGCAGCTTGGAATTGCCTTGGGAGGAGACCCAGTACTTC
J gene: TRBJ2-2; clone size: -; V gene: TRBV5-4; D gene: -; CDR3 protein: CASSPRGTGELFF; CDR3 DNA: TGTGCCAGCAGCCCCAGGGGCACCGGGGAGCTGTTTTTT
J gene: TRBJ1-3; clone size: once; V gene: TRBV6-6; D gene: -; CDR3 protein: CASSYGVSDTIYF; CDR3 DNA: TGTGCCAGCAGTTACGGAGTGTCGGACACCATATATTTT
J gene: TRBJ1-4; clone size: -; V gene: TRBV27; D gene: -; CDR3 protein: CASSLSNAEKLFF; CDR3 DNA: TGTGCCAGCAGTTTATCGAACGCGGAAAAACTGTTTTTT
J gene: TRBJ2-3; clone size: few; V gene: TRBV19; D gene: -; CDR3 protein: CASSNSGADTQYF; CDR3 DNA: TGTGCCAGTAGTAATTCCGGGGCAGATACGCAGTATTTT
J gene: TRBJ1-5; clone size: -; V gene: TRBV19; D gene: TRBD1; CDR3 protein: CASSIWQGEGNQPQHF; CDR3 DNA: TGTGCCAGTAGTATCTGGCAGGGGGAAGGCAATCAGCCCCAGCATTTT
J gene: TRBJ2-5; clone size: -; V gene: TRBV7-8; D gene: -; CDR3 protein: CASNRVGETQYF; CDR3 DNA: TGTGCCAGCAACAGGGTTGGAGAGACCCAGTACTTC
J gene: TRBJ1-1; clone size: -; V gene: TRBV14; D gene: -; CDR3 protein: CASSQDTGSGTEAFF; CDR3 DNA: TGTGCCAGCAGCCAAGATACGGGAAGTGGGACTGAAGCTTTCTTT
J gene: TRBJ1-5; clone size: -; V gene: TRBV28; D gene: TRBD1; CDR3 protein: CASSLRRTGHQPQHF; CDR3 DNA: TGTGCCAGCAGTTTGCGGAGGACAGGGCATCAGCCCCAGCATTTT
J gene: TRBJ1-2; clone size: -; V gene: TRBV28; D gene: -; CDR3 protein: CASSEAGHPISNYGYTF; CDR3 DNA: TGTGCCAGCAGTGAAGCGGGACATCCAATTTCCAACTATGGCTACACCTTC
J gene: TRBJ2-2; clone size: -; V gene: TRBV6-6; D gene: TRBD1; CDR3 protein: CASTNRDRTGELFF; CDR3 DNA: TGTGCCAGCACTAACCGGGACAGGACCGGGGAGCTGTTTTTT
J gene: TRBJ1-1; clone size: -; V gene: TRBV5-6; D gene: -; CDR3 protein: CASSLGGLEAFF; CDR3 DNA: TGTGCCAGCAGCTTGGGGGGGCTGGAAGCTTTCTTT
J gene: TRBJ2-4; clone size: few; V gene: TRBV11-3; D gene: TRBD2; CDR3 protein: CASSLGGLAGDLAKNIQYF; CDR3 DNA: TGTGCCAGCAGCTTAGGGGGACTAGCGGGAGATCTTGCCAAAAACATTCAGTACTTC
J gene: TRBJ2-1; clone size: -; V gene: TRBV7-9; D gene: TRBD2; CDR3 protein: CASSPRTSGRVYNEQFF; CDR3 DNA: TGTGCCAGCAGCCCCCGGACTAGCGGGAGGGTCTACAATGAGCAGTTCTTC
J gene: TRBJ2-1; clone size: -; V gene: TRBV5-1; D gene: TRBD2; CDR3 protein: CASSLERGIYNEQFF; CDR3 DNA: TGCGCCAGCAGCTTGGAGCGGGGGATATACAATGAGCAGTTCTTC
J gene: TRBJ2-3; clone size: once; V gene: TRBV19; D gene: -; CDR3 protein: CASSMADTDTQYF; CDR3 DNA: TGTGCCAGTAGTATGGCAGACACAGATACGCAGTATTTT
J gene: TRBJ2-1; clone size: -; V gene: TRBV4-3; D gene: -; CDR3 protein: CASSQVWANEQFF; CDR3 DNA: TGCGCCAGCAGCCAAGTCTGGGCCAATGAGCAGTTCTTC
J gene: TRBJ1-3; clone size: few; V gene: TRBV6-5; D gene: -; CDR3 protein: CAMARGGSGNTIYF; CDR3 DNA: TGTGCTATGGCTAGGGGGGGATCTGGAAACACCATATATTTT
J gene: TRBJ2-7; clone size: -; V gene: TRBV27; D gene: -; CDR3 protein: CASSFRGSEQYF; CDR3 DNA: TGTGCCAGCAGTTTTAGAGGGTCCGAGCAGTACTTC
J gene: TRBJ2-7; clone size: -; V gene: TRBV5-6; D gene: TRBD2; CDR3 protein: CASSLRVGGGASEQYF; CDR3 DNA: TGTGCCAGCAGCTTGAGAGTCGGCGGGGGGGCTTCCGAGCAGTACTTC
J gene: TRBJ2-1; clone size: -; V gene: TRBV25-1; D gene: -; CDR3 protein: CASRERKGNNEQFF; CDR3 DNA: TGTGCCAGCAGGGAACGAAAGGGGAACAATGAGCAGTTCTTC
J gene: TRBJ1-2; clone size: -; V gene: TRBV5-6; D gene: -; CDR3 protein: CASSLEMAVAYTF; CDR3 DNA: TGTGCCAGCAGCTTGGAAATGGCAGTTGCCTACACCTTC
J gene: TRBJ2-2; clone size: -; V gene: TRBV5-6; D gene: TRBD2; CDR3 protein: CASSLGASGRAGRTGELFF; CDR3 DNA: TGTGCCAGCAGCTTGGGGGCTAGCGGGAGGGCCGGAAGGACCGGGGAGCTGTTTTTT
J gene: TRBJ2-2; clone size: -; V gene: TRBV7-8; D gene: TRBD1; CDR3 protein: CASSPETGYVGELFF; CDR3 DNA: TGTGCCAGCAGCCCAGAGACAGGGTATGTCGGGGAGCTGTTTTTT
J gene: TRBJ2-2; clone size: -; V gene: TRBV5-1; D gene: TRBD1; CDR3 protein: CASSLAQGDTGELFF; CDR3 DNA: TGCGCCAGCAGCTTGGCACAGGGGGACACCGGGGAGCTGTTTTTT
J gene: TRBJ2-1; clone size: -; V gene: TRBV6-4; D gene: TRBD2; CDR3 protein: CASSDEAGVSYEQFF; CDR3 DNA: TGTGCCAGCAGTGATGAAGCGGGAGTTTCATACGAGCAGTTCTTC
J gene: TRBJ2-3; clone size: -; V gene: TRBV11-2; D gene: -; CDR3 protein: CASSPGQISTDTQYF; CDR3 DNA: TGTGCCAGCAGCCCAGGGCAGATTAGCACAGATACGCAGTATTTT
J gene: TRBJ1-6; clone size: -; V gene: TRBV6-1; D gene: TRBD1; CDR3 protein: CASTQQGNSPLHF; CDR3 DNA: TGTGCCAGCACTCAACAGGGGAATTCACCCCTCCACTTT
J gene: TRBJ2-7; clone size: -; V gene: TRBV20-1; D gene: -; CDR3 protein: CSASNYEQYF; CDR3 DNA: TGCAGTGCTAGCAACTACGAGCAGTACTTC
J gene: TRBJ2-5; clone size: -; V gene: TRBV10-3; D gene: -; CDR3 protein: CAIRMGAGTDAMETQYF; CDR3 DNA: TGTGCCATCCGGATGGGAGCGGGTACAGACGCAATGGAGACCCAGTACTTC
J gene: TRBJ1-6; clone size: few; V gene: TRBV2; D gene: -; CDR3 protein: CASLGTYNSPLHF; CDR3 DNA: TGTGCCAGCTTAGGGACATATAATTCACCCCTCCACTTT
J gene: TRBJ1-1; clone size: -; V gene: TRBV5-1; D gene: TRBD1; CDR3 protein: CASSLAGQGNTEAFF; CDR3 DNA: TGCGCCAGCAGCTTGGCGGGACAGGGGAACACTGAAGCTTTCTTT
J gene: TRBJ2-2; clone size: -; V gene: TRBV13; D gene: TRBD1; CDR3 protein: CASSSRDRGTSTGELFF; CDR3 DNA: TGTGCCAGCAGCAGCCGGGACAGGGGTACGTCCACCGGGGAGCTGTTTTTT
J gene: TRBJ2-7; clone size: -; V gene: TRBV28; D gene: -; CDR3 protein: CASSVEGHHEQYF; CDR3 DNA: TGTGCCAGCAGTGTCGAGGGACACCACGAGCAGTACTTC